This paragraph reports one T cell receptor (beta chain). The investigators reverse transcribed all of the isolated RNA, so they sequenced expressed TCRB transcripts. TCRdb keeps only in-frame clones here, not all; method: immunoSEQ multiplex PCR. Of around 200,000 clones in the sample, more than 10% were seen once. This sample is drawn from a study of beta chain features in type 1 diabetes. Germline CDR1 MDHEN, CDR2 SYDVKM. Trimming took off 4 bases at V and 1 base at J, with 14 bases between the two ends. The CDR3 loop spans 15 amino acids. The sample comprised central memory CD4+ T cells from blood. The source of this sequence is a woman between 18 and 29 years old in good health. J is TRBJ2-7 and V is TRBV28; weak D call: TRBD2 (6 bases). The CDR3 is CASSSPTGASYEQYF. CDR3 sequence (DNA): TGTGCCAGCAGTTCCCCGACGGGAGCGTCCTACGAGCAGTACTTC.